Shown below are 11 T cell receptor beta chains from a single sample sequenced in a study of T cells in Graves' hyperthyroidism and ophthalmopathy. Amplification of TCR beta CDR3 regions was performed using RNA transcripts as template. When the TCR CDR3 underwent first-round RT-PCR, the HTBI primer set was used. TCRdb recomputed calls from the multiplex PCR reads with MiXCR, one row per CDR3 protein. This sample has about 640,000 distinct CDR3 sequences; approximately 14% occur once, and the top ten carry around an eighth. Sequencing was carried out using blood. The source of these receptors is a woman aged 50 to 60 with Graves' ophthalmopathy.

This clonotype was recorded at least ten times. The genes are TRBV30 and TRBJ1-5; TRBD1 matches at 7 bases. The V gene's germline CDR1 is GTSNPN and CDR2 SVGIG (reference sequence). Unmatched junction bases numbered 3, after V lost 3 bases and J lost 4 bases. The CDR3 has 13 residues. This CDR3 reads CAWSHRGNQPQHF. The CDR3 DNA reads TGTGCCTGGAGCCACAGGGGAAATCAGCCCCAGCATTTT.

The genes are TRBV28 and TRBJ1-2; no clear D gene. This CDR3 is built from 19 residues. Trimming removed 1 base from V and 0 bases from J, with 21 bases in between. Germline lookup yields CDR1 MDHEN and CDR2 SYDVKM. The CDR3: CASSLSSHLGRTPNYGYTF. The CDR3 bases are TGTGCCAGCAGTTTATCATCCCACCTCGGACGGACTCCTAACTATGGCTACACCTTC.

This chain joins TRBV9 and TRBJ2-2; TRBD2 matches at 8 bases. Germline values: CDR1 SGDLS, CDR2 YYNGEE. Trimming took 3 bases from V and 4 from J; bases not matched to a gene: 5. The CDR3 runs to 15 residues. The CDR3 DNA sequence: TGTGCCAGCAGCGGGATAGCGGGATCCACCGGGGAGCTGTTTTTT. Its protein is CASSGIAGSTGELFF.

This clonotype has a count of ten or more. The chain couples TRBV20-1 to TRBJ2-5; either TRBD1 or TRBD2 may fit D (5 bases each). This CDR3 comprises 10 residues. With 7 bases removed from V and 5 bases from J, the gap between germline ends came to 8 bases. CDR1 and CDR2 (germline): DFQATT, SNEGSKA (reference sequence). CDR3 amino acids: CSVGDETQYF. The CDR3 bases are TGCAGTGTGGGGGACGAGACCCAGTACTTC.

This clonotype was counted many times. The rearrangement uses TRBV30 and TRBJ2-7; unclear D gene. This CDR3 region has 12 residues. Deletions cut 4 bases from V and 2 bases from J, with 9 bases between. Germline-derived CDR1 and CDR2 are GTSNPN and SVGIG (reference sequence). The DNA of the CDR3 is TGTGCCTGGACAACTGGGACCTACGAGCAGTACTTC. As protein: CAWTTGTYEQYF.

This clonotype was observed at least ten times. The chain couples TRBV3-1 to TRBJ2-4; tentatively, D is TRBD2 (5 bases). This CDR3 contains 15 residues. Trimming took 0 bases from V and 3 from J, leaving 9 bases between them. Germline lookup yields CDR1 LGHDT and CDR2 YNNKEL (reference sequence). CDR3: CASSQDWTGKNIQYF. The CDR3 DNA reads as TGTGCCAGCAGCCAAGATTGGACTGGCAAAAACATTCAGTACTTC.

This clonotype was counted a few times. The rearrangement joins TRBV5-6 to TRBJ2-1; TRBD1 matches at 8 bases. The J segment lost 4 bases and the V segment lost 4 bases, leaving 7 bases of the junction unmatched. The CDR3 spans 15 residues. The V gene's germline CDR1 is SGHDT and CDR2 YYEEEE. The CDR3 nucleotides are TGTGCCAGCAGCATCTCCGGGACAGGATACAATGAGCAGTTCTTC. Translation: CASSISGTGYNEQFF.

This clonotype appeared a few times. CDR3 region: CASSINNRKNEQYF. The CDR3 DNA reads TGTGCCAGTAGTATAAATAACAGGAAGAACGAGCAGTACTTC. This rearrangement joins TRBV19 to TRBJ2-7; D may be TRBD1 (5 bases). V lost 2 bases, J lost 5 bases, and 13 bases lay in between. This CDR3 spans 14 amino acids. Germline V lookup: CDR1 LNHDA, CDR2 SQIVND (reference sequence).

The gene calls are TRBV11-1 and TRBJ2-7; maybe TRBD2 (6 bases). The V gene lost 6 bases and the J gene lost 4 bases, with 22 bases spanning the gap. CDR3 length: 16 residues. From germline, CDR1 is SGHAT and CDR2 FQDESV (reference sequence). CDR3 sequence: CASSYRGAGGRYEQYF. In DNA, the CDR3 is TGTGCCAGCAGTTACCGGGGTGCTGGTGGGAGGTACGAGCAGTACTTC.

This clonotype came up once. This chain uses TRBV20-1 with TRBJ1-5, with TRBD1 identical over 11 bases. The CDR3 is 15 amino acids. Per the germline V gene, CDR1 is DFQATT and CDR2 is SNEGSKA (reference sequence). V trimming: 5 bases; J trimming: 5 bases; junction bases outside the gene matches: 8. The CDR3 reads CSAHGTGGIDQPQHF. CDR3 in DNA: TGCAGTGCTCATGGGACAGGGGGGATCGATCAGCCCCAGCATTTT.

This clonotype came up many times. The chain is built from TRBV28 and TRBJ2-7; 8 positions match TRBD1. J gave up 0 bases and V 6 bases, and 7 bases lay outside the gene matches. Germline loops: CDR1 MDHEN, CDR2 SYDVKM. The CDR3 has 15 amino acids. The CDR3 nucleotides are TGTGCCAGCAGGCCTGGGGACAGGAGCTCCTACGAGCAGTACTTC. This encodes CASRPGDRSSYEQYF.